This TCR beta chain was captured by sequencing in a study of regulatory and conventional T cells in RAG deficiency. General observations from the study: Patient subsets had shorter CDR3s; Omenn Treg-Tconv overlap exceeded 90%.

As to this clone: What it binds is not known.

Assay used: immunoSEQ multiplex PCR; TCRdb lists only in-frame clones, some missing. The sample has 25,000 to 35,000 clones; about 96% are singletons. The CDR3 has 15 residues. Germline V lookup: CDR1 PRHDT, CDR2 FYEKMQ (reference sequence). V gave up 4 bases and J gave up 7 bases, with 19 bases separating them. The sorted conventional CD4+ T cells were CD25-low and CD127-high, with genomic DNA sequenced. These data were also reused for a study on regulatory T cells. That source reports: Primers: 52 TRBV forward and 13 TRBJ reverse.

The sequence came from a human donor in good health. Sequencing input: CD25- CD4+ T cells sorted from blood. This sequence joins TRBV13 and TRBJ2-5; no clear D gene. The CDR3 nucleotides read TGTGCCAGCAGCTCCCTGGGTGGCCCCGGGTGGACCCAGTACTTC. This codes for CASSSLGGPGWTQYF.